The entry below describes one T cell receptor (beta chain). This entry is derived from a study of blood T cell repertoires in COVID-19. For the study at large: Italy, Spain and the United States were the sources of the convalescent and acute COVID-19 samples. Sources were T cells, B-cell-depleted T cells, or PBMCs; the material itself was cDNA or gDNA.

Authors' analysis steps: Nucleated cell counts were estimated from reference gene primer amplification. Only in-frame clones appear in the TCRdb table, and some are missing; sequencing was by immunoSEQ multiplex PCR. The V and J calls and the clone size are those of that table, but D and trimming were determined from the DNA. This sample yields about 76,000 clones, of which around 85% are seen a single time; 6.5% to 9.5% belongs to the top ten. V was clipped by 3 bases and J by 1 base, with 6 bases between them. Per the germline V gene, CDR1 is KGHSH and CDR2 is LQKENI. The CDR3 has 13 residues. This chain joins TRBV18 and TRBJ2-5; no definite D call. The sequence came from a man aged 25-45 years with acute or convalescent COVID-19. Sequenced: peripheral blood. This CDR3 reads CASSPPGQETQYF. The CDR3 region has the DNA TGTGCCAGCTCACCCCCAGGCCAAGAGACCCAGTACTTC.